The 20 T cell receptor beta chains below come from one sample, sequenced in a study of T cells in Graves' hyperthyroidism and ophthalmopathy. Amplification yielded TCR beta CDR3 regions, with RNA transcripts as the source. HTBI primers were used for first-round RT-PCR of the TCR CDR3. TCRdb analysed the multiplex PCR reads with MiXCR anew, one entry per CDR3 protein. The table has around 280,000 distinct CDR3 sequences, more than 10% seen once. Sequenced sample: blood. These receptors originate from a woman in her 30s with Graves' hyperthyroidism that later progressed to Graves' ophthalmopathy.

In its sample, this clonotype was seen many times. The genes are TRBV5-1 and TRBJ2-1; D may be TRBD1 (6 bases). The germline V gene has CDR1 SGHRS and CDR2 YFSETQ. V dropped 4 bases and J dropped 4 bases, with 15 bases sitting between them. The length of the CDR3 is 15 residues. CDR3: CASSLRGGPYNEQFF. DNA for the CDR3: TGCGCCAGCAGCCTTCGTGGGGGCCCGTACAATGAGCAGTTCTTC.

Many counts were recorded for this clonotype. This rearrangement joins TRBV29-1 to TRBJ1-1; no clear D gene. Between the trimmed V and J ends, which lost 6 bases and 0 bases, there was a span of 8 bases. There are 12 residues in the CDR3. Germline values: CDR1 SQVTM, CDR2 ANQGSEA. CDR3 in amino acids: CSVGSLNTEAFF. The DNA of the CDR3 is TGCAGCGTCGGGTCATTGAACACTGAAGCTTTCTTT.

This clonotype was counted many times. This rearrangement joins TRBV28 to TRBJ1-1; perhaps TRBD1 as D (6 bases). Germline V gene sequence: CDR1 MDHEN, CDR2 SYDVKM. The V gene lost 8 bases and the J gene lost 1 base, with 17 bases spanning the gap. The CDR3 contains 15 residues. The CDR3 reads CASRAHWTENTEAFF. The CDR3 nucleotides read TGTGCCAGCCGCGCCCACTGGACAGAGAACACTGAAGCTTTCTTT.

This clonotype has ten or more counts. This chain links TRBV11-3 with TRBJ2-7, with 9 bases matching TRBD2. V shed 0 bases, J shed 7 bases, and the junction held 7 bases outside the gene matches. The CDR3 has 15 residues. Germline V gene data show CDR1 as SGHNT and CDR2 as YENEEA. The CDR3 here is CASSLDGLAPTEQYF. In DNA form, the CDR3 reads TGTGCCAGCAGCTTAGATGGACTAGCGCCCACGGAGCAGTACTTC.

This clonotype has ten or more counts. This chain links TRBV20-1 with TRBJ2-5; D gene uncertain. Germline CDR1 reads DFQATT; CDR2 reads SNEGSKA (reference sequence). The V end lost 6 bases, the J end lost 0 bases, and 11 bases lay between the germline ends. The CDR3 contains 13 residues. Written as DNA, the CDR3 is TGCAGTGCCGATCGTCCGGACCAAGAGACCCAGTACTTC. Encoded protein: CSADRPDQETQYF.

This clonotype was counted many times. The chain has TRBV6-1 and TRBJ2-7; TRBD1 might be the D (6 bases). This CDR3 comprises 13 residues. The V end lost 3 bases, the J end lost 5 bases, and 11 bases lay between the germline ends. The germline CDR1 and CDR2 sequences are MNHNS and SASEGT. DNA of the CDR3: TGTGCCAGCAGTGACGACAGGACCAACGAGCAGTACTTC. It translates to CASSDDRTNEQYF.

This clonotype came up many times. The CDR3: CASSAYGLAGGVDTQYF. The CDR3 region has the DNA TGTGCCAGCAGTGCCTACGGACTAGCGGGAGGGGTAGATACGCAGTATTTT. The gene calls are TRBV2 and TRBJ2-3; TRBD2 matches 15 bases. Germline V gene data show CDR1 as SNHLY and CDR2 as FYNNEI. Trimming removed 4 bases from V and 5 bases from J; junction bases left unmatched: 7. This CDR3 is 17 amino acids long.

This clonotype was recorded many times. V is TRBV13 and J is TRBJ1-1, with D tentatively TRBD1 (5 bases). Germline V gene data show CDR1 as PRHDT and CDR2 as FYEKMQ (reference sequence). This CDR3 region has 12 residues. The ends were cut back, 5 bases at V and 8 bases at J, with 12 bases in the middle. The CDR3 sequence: CASSRERGEAFF. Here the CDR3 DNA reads TGTGCCAGCAGCCGCGAGCGGGGGGAAGCTTTCTTT. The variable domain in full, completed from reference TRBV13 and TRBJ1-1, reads AAGVIQSPRHLIKEKRETATLKCYPIPRHDTVYWYQQGPGQDPQFLISFYEKMQSDKGSIPDRFSAQQFSDYHSELNMSSLELGDSALYFCASSRERGEAFFGQGTRLTVV.

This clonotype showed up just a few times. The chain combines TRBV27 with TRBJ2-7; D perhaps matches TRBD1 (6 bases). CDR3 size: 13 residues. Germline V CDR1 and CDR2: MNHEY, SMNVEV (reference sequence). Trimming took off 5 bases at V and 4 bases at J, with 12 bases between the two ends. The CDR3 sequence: CASSHRVGYEQYF. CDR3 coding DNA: TGTGCCAGCAGTCACAGGGTAGGGTACGAGCAGTACTTC.

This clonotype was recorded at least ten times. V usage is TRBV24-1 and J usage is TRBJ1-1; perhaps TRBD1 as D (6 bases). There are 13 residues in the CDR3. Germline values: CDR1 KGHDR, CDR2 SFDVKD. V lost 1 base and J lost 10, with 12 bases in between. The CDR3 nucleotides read TGTGCCACCAGTGATTTACAGGGTTTTCGAGCTTTCTTT. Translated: CATSDLQGFRAFF.

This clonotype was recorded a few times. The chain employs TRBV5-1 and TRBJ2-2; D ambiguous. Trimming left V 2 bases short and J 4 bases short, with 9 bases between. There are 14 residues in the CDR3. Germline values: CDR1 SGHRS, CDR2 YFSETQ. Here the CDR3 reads CASSFGPITGELFF. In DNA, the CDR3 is TGCGCCAGCAGCTTCGGGCCTATCACCGGGGAGCTGTTTTTT. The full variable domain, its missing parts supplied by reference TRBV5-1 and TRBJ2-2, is KAGVTQTPRYLIKTRGQQVTLSCSPISGHRSVSWYQQTPGQGLQFLFEYFSETQRNKGNFPGRFSGRQFSNSRSEMNVSTLELGDSALYLCASSFGPITGELFFGEGSRLTVL.

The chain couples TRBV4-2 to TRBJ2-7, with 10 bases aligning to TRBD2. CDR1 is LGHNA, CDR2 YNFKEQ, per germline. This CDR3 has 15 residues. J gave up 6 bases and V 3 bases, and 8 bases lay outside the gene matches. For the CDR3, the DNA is TGTGCCAGCAGCCAGCCGGGACTAGCGTCGGGCGAGCAGTACTTC. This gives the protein CASSQPGLASGEQYF.

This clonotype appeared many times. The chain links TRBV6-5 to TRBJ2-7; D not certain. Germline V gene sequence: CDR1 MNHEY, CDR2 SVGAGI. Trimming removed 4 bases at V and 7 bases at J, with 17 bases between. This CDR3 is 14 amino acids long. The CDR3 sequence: CASSSQKSSEEQYF. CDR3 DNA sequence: TGTGCCAGCAGTTCACAGAAGTCGTCGGAGGAGCAGTACTTC.

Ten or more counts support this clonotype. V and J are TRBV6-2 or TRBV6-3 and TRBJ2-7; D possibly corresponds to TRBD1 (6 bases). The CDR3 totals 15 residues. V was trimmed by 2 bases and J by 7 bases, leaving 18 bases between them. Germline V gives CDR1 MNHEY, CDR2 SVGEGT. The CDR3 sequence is CASSYRTGTGNEQYF. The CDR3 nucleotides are TGTGCCAGCAGTTACCGAACAGGGACGGGTAATGAGCAGTACTTC.

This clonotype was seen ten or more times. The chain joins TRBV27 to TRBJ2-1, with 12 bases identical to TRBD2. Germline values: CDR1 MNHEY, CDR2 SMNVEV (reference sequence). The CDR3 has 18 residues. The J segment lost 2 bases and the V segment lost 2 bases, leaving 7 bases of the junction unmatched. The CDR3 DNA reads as TGTGCCAGCAGTTTAGATACGACTAGCGGGGGTACCTACAATGAGCAGTTCTTC. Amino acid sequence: CASSLDTTSGGTYNEQFF.

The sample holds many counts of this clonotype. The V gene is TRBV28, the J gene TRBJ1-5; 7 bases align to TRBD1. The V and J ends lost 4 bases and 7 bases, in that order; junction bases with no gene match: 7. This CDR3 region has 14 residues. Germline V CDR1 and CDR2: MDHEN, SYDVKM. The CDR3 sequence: CASSSDRVLQPQHF. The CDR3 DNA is TGTGCCAGCAGTTCCGACAGGGTCTTACAGCCCCAGCATTTT.

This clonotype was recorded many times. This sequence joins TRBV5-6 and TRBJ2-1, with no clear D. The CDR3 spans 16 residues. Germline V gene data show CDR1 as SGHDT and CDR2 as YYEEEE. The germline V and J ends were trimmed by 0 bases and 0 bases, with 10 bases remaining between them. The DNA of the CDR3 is TGTGCCAGCAGCTTGGGGGTCGGTAGCTCCTACAATGAGCAGTTCTTC. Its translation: CASSLGVGSSYNEQFF.

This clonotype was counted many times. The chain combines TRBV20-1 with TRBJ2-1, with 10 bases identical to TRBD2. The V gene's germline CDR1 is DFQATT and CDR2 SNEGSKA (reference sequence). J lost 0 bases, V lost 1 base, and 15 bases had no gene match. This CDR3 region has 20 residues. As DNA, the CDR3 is TGCAGTGCTAGAGCGATACCGGGACTAGCGTCCTCGAGCTCCTACAATGAGCAGTTCTTC. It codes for CSARAIPGLASSSSYNEQFF.

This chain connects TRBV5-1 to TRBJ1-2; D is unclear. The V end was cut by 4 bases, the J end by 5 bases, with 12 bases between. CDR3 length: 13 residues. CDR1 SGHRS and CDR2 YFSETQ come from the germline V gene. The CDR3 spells CASSPDDMYGYTF. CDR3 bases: TGCGCCAGCAGCCCGGATGACATGTATGGCTACACCTTC.

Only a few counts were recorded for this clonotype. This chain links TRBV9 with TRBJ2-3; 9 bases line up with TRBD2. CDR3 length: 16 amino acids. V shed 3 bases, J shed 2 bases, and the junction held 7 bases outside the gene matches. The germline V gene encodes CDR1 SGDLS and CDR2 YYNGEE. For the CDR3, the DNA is TGTGCCAGCAGCGGCTCGACTAGCGGATTCACAGATACGCAGTATTTT. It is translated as CASSGSTSGFTDTQYF. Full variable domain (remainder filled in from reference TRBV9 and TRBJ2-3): DSGVTQTPKHLITATGQRVTLRCSPRSGDLSVYWYQQSLDQGLQFLIQYYNGEERAKGNILERFSAQQFPDLHSELNLSSLELGDSALYFCASSGSTSGFTDTQYFGPGTRLTVL.